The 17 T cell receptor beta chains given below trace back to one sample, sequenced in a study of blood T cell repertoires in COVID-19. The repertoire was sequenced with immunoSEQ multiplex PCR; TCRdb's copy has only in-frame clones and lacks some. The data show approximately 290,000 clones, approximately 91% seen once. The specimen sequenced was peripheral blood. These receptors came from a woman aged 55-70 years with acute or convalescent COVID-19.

The CDR3 reads CSIWERGLNEQFF. The CDR3 bases are TGCAGCATCTGGGAGAGGGGGCTGAATGAGCAGTTCTTC. The genes are TRBV29-1 and TRBJ2-1; the match to TRBD1 covers 7 bases. The CDR3 runs 13 residues. V gave up 8 bases and J gave up 7 bases; unmatched junction bases: 11. Per the germline V gene, CDR1 is SQVTM and CDR2 is ANQGSEA.

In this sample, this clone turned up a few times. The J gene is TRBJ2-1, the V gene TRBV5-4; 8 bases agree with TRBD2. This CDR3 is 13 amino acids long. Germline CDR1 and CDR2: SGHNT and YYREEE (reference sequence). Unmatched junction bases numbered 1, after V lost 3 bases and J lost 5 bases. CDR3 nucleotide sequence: TGTGCCAGCAGCTCGACTAGCGACAATGAGCAGTTCTTC. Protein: CASSSTSDNEQFF.

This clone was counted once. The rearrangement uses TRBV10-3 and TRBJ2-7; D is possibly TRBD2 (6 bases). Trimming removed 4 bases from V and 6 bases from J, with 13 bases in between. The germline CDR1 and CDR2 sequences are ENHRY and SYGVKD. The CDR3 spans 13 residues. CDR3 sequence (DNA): TGTGCCATCAGTGGGGACTCGTCGTCCGAGCAGTACTTC. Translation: CAISGDSSSEQYF.

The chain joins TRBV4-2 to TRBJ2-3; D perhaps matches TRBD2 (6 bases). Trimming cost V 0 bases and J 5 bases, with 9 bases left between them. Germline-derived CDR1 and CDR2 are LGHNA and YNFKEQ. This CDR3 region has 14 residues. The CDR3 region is CASSQDGSRDTQYF. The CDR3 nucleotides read TGTGCCAGCAGCCAAGACGGGAGCCGAGATACGCAGTATTTT.

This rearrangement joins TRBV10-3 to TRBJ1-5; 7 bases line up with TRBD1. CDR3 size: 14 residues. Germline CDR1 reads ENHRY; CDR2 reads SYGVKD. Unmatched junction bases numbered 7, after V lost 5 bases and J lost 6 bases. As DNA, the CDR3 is TGTGCCATCAGTACCACAGGGGAAAGTCAGCCCCAGCATTTT. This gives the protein CAISTTGESQPQHF.

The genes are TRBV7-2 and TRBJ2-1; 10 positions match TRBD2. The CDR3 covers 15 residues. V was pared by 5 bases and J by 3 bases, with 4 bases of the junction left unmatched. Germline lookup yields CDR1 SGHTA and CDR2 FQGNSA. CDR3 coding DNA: TGTGCCAGCAGCAGGACTAGCGGCTACTACAATGAGCAGTTCTTC. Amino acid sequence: CASSRTSGYYNEQFF.

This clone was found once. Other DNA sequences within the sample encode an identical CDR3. Here the CDR3 DNA reads TGTGCCAGCTCACCACTTACAGGAAACACTGAAGCTTTCTTT. The encoded protein is CASSPLTGNTEAFF. The chain employs TRBV18 and TRBJ1-1; D perhaps matches TRBD1 (5 bases). The germline V gene has CDR1 KGHSH and CDR2 LQKENI. The CDR3 is 14 residues long. The V end was cut by 1 base, the J end by 2 bases, with 8 bases between.

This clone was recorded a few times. CDR3 bases: TGTGCCAGCAGCACTGGACAGCCTGGGAACATTCAGTACTTC. This encodes CASSTGQPGNIQYF. The rearrangement joins TRBV9 to TRBJ2-4; possibly TRBD1 for D (6 bases). V was cut by 4 bases and J by 7 bases, with 15 bases left in between. The V gene's germline CDR1 is SGDLS and CDR2 YYNGEE. CDR3 length: 14 amino acids.

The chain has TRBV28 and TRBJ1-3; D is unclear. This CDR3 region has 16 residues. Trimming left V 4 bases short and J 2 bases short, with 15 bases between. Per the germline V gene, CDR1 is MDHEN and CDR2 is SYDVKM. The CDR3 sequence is CASSSPGGRAGNTIYF. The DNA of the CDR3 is TGTGCCAGCAGTTCCCCGGGAGGGAGGGCTGGAAACACCATATATTTT.

As DNA, the CDR3 is TGTGCCAGCAGACCCGACAGGAGCTCCTACAATGAGCAGTTCTTC. This codes for CASRPDRSSYNEQFF. This rearrangement joins TRBV14 to TRBJ2-1, with a weak D call TRBD1 (6 bases). The CDR3 consists of 15 residues. V lost 6 bases and J 0 bases, leaving 12 bases between the germline ends. CDR1 is SGHDN and CDR2 is FVKESK in the germline V gene.

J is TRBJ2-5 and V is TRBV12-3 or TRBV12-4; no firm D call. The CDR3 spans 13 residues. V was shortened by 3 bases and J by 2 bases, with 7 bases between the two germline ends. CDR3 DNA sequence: TGTGCCAGCAGTTTTCTACTACAAGAGACCCAGTACTTC. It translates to CASSFLLQETQYF.

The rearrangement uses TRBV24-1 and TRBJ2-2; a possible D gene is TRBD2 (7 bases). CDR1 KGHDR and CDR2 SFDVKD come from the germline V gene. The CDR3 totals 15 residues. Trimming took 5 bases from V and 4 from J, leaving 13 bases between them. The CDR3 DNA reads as TGTGCCACCAGTGGCGGGGGCTCTGCCACCGGGGAGCTGTTTTTT. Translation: CATSGGGSATGELFF.

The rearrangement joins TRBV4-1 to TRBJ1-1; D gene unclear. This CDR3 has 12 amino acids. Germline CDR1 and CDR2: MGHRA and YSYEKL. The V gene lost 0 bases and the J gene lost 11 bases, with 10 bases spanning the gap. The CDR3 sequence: CASSQDGRVAFF. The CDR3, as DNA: TGCGCCAGCAGCCAAGACGGTAGAGTTGCTTTCTTT.

CDR3 in amino acids: CASSAGGATEAFF. CDR3 DNA: TGTGCCAGTAGTGCAGGGGGCGCGACTGAAGCTTTCTTT. The J gene is TRBJ1-1, the V gene TRBV19, with 8 bases lining up with TRBD1. The germline V gene encodes CDR1 LNHDA and CDR2 SQIVND (reference sequence). V was clipped by 5 bases and J by 5 bases; unmatched bases: 4. The CDR3 covers 13 residues.

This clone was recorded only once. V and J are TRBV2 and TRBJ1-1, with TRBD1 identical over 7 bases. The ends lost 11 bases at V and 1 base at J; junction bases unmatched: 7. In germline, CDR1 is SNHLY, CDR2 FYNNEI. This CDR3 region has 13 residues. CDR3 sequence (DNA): TGTGCCGAAAGGGGGCAGGGGAACACTGAAGCTTTCTTT. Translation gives CAERGQGNTEAFF.

The CDR3 here is CASSMTGDDTEAFF. CDR3 bases: TGTGCCAGTAGTATGACAGGGGACGACACTGAAGCTTTCTTT. This rearrangement joins TRBV19 to TRBJ1-1; the match to TRBD1 covers 8 bases. The CDR3 runs to 14 residues. Germline CDR1 LNHDA, CDR2 SQIVND (reference sequence). V shed 3 bases and J 3 bases; nucleotides not matched to a gene: 3.

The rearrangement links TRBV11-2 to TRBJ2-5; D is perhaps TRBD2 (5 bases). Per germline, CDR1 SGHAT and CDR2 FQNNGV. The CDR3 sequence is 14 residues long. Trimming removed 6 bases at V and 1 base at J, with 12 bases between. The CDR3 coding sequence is TGTGCCAGCAGGTCACCGGGAAGCCAAGAGACCCAGTACTTC. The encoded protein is CASRSPGSQETQYF.